This T cell receptor beta chain was identified in a study of long-term antiretroviral therapy in people with HIV. The V and J ends lost 6 bases and 0 bases, in that order; junction bases with no gene match: 10. Germline values: CDR1 SQVTM, CDR2 ANQGSEA. The CDR3 consists of 16 residues. In regard to this clone: The antigen is undetermined.

Each HIV participant was treated in the United States. Study-level points and caveats: Once patients were on ART, diversity went higher but still fell short of transplant donor controls.

Investigators performed immunoSEQ version v3.0 at survey level. Profiling relied on immunoSEQ multiplex PCR, and the TCRdb table lists in-frame clones only, not all of them. The table has nearly 20,000 clones, roughly 80% seen once. This chain connects TRBV29-1 to TRBJ2-1; 8 nucleotides agree with TRBD2. This clonotype originated in a middle-aged woman with HIV. The sequenced sample was unsorted PBMCs, obtained 0.2 years after starting antiretroviral therapy. The CDR3: CSVRSPLAGSYNEQFF. CDR3 coding DNA: TGCAGCGTACGTTCCCCCCTAGCGGGCTCCTACAATGAGCAGTTCTTC.